The 24 T cell receptor beta chains given below trace back to one sample, sequenced in a study of blood T cell repertoires in COVID-19 (TCRdb year 2020). Libraries came from the immunoSEQ multiplex PCR assay. TCRdb stores this immuneACCESS table with in-frame sequences only. Part of the clones is absent; in the studies checked, under half of the shortfall reflects unresolved V genes, and no reason is known for the rest. This sample holds roughly 99,000 clones; more than 70% were observed only once. The ten largest account for about 6.8% of the sample. Sequenced sample: peripheral blood. These receptors originate from a man over 45 with active or convalescent COVID-19.

The chain carries TRBV9 and TRBJ1-1; D may be TRBD1 (5 bases). The germline CDR1 and CDR2 sequences are SGDLS and YYNGEE. The V end lost 4 bases, the J end lost 0 bases, and 7 bases lay between the germline ends. The CDR3 has 13 amino acids. CDR3: CASSRQLNTEAFF. The DNA for the CDR3 is TGTGCCAGCAGCCGACAGCTGAACACTGAAGCTTTCTTT.

V and J are TRBV29-1 and TRBJ1-2, with no clear D. The length of the CDR3 is 13 residues. Trimming left V 1 base short and J 5 bases short, with 11 bases between. CDR1 SQVTM and CDR2 ANQGSEA come from the germline V gene. CDR3: CSVEGTQAYGYTF. CDR3 coding DNA: TGCAGCGTTGAAGGTACTCAGGCTTATGGCTACACCTTC.

The chain links TRBV27 to TRBJ2-1; D is perhaps TRBD1 (5 bases). Trimming shortened V by 6 bases and J by 1 base, and 10 bases separated the two germline ends. The CDR3 has 14 amino acids. The germline CDR1 and CDR2 sequences are MNHEY and SMNVEV (reference sequence). This chain's CDR3 is CASRQGRSYNEQFF. As DNA, the CDR3 is TGTGCCAGCAGGCAGGGTCGGTCCTACAATGAGCAGTTCTTC.

The chain links TRBV7-9 to TRBJ1-2; 8 nucleotides align to TRBD1. CDR3 size: 15 residues. Trimming removed 4 bases from V and 7 bases from J; junction bases left unmatched: 11. Germline lookup yields CDR1 SEHNR and CDR2 FQNEAQ (reference sequence). The DNA of the CDR3 is TGTGCCAGCAGCTACCCCCGGACAGGGTACTTTGGCTACACCTTC. Amino acids: CASSYPRTGYFGYTF.

The chain joins TRBV7-8 to TRBJ2-5; 11 bases fit TRBD2. The CDR3 totals 16 residues. Germline trimming cut 5 bases from V and 4 bases from J; bases unmatched to any gene: 9. Germline lookup yields CDR1 SGHVS and CDR2 FQNEAQ. The CDR3 here is CASSRTSGSSGETQYF. The DNA of the CDR3 is TGTGCCAGCAGCCGAACTAGCGGGAGCAGTGGAGAGACCCAGTACTTC.

The chain recombines TRBV28 with TRBJ2-5, with TRBD1 matching over 10 bases. This CDR3 has 15 residues. The J segment lost 2 bases and the V segment lost 6 bases, leaving 6 bases of the junction unmatched. Germline-derived CDR1 and CDR2 are MDHEN and SYDVKM. The CDR3 protein is CASSDRGLGQETQYF. The CDR3 DNA reads as TGTGCCAGCAGCGACAGGGGGCTGGGACAAGAGACCCAGTACTTC. Filled out from reference TRBV28 and TRBJ2-5, the complete variable domain reads DVKVTQSSRYLVKRTGEKVFLECVQDMDHENMFWYRQDPGLGLRLIYFSYDVKMKEKGDIPEGYSVSREKKERFSLILESASTNQTSMYLCASSDRGLGQETQYFGPGTRLLVL.

The genes are TRBV3-1 (or the pseudogene TRBV3-2) and TRBJ2-1; a possible D gene is TRBD2 (5 bases). CDR3 length: 15 residues. V lost 0 bases and J 2 bases, leaving 8 bases between the germline ends. Germline-derived CDR1 and CDR2 are LGHDT and YNNKEL (reference sequence). DNA of the CDR3: TGTGCCAGCAGCCAAGACGGGGTGCCCTACAATGAGCAGTTCTTC. Translated: CASSQDGVPYNEQFF.

This chain joins TRBV19 and TRBJ2-7; D is ambiguous. The CDR3 contains 11 residues. Trimming left V 4 bases short and J 7 bases short, with 8 bases between. Germline-derived CDR1 and CDR2 are LNHDA and SQIVND (reference sequence). The CDR3 loop reads CASSRRGEQYF. CDR3 nucleotides: TGTGCCAGTAGTAGACGCGGTGAGCAGTACTTC.

A few counts support this clone. The rearrangement joins TRBV6-2 or TRBV6-3 to TRBJ2-1, with 10 bases identical to TRBD2. Germline CDR1 and CDR2: MNHEY and SVGEGT. The CDR3 covers 15 residues. V lost 2 bases to trimming and J lost 6 bases; unmatched junction nucleotides: 4. Here the CDR3 reads CASSYGASGSNEQFF. CDR3 nucleotides: TGTGCCAGCAGTTACGGGGCTAGCGGGAGCAATGAGCAGTTCTTC.

This clone has only a few counts. The chain is built from TRBV6-4 and TRBJ2-3; D is perhaps TRBD2 (6 bases). The CDR3 contains 15 residues. V was clipped by 5 bases and J by 0 bases, with 12 bases between them. Germline values: CDR1 MRHNA, CDR2 SNTAGT. The CDR3 DNA reads TGTGCCAGCAGTCGCGGGGAGACTAGCACAGATACGCAGTATTTT. Its translation: CASSRGETSTDTQYF.

The chain uses TRBV18 and TRBJ2-7; 7 nucleotides line up with TRBD2. There are 14 residues in the CDR3. The germline V gene encodes CDR1 KGHSH and CDR2 LQKENI. With V trimmed by 4 bases and J by 4 bases, 7 bases remained unmatched. CDR3 sequence: CASSLSSGGYEQYF. The CDR3 coding sequence is TGTGCCAGCTCACTTTCTAGCGGAGGGTACGAGCAGTACTTC.

The V gene is TRBV12-5, the J gene TRBJ1-1; no clear D gene. Germline loops: CDR1 LGHNT, CDR2 FRNRAP. The CDR3 extends over 14 amino acids. V lost 0 bases and J lost 4, with 9 bases in between. Written as DNA, the CDR3 is TGTGCTAGTGGTTTGGTCAAAGGGAGCACTGAAGCTTTCTTT. Translating gives CASGLVKGSTEAFF.

The J gene is TRBJ1-5, the V gene TRBV29-1; D uncertain. CDR3 size: 13 residues. CDR1 and CDR2 (germline): SQVTM, ANQGSEA. Trimming removed 5 bases at V and 7 bases at J, with 15 bases between. CDR3 nucleotides: TGCAGCGTTATCGCAGGTCTTGGCCAGCCCCAGCATTTT. Its protein product is CSVIAGLGQPQHF.

This clone was seen a few times. The rearrangement uses TRBV20-1 and TRBJ2-3, with TRBD2 matching over 11 bases. Germline V CDR1 and CDR2: DFQATT, SNEGSKA (reference sequence). This CDR3 comprises 14 residues. V was pared by 6 bases and J by 4 bases, with 6 bases of the junction left unmatched. The DNA for the CDR3 is TGCAGTGCGAGTAGCGGGAGGGCCGCAGATACGCAGTATTTT. Translation: CSASSGRAADTQYF.

This clone appeared once. J is TRBJ2-1 and V is TRBV12-5; 12 bases fit TRBD2. The CDR3 runs 16 residues. Germline-derived CDR1 and CDR2 are LGHNT and FRNRAP. Germline trimming cut 4 bases from V and 8 bases from J; bases unmatched to any gene: 9. CDR3 sequence: CASGSSGRAGDDEQFF. Written as DNA, the CDR3 is TGTGCTAGTGGTTCTAGCGGGAGGGCCGGTGACGATGAGCAGTTCTTC.

This chain links TRBV6-5 with TRBJ1-2, with 8 positions matching TRBD1. The CDR3 has 13 residues. Looked up from germline, CDR1 is MNHEY and CDR2 is SVGAGI. The J segment lost 8 bases and the V segment lost 7 bases, leaving 9 bases of the junction unmatched. The CDR3 spells CASTRGQGRGYTF. CDR3 coding DNA: TGTGCCAGCACCCGAGGACAGGGTCGGGGCTACACCTTC.

There are a few counts of this clone. This rearrangement joins TRBV3-1 (or the pseudogene TRBV3-2) to TRBJ2-3, with 8 nucleotides matching TRBD2. In germline, CDR1 is LGHDT, CDR2 YNNKEL (reference sequence). V lost 0 bases, J lost 4 bases, and 9 bases stayed unmatched. This CDR3 spans 17 amino acids. The CDR3 is CASSQDPGLGGADTQYF. The CDR3 bases are TGTGCCAGCAGCCAAGATCCGGGACTCGGGGGGGCAGATACGCAGTATTTT.

The J gene is TRBJ2-7, the V gene TRBV10-3; 9 bases are a match to TRBD2. Losses at the gene ends were 4 bases for V and 0 bases for J; bases not matched to a gene: 4. Per the germline V gene, CDR1 is ENHRY and CDR2 is SYGVKD. The CDR3 has 15 amino acids. The CDR3 reads CAISVTTSGSYEQYF. CDR3 DNA sequence: TGTGCCATCAGTGTTACGACTAGCGGCTCCTACGAGCAGTACTTC.

CDR3 residues: CASSLAADRAYEQYF. The CDR3 bases are TGTGCCAGCAGCTTAGCCGCGGACAGGGCATACGAGCAGTACTTC. The J gene is TRBJ2-7, the V gene TRBV7-2; 8 nucleotides line up with TRBD1. After removal of 0 bases from V and 4 bases from J, the junction contained 5 bases not matched to a gene. The length of the CDR3 is 15 residues. The germline CDR1 and CDR2 sequences are SGHTA and FQGNSA.

The V gene is TRBV7-9, the J gene TRBJ1-5, with D tentatively TRBD1 (6 bases). CDR1 and CDR2 from the germline V gene are SEHNR and FQNEAQ (reference sequence). The CDR3 consists of 14 residues. V was cut by 8 bases and J by 7 bases, with 18 bases left in between. CDR3 sequence (DNA): TGTGCCAGCGCCTCTCAGGGGCCCGGGCAGCCCCAGCATTTT. Protein: CASASQGPGQPQHF.

The chain combines TRBV19 with TRBJ2-5; TRBD2 matches 10 bases. Germline V gene sequence: CDR1 LNHDA, CDR2 SQIVND (reference sequence). J was trimmed by 5 bases and V by 3 bases; bases with no gene match: 9. CDR3 size: 16 residues. CDR3 loop: CASSIASGSSGETQYF. Here the CDR3 DNA reads TGTGCCAGTAGTATCGCTAGCGGGAGCAGCGGGGAGACCCAGTACTTC. Drawing the rest from reference TRBV19 and TRBJ2-5, the complete variable domain is DGGITQSPKYLFRKEGQNVTLSCEQNLNHDAMYWYRQDPGQGLRLIYYSQIVNDFQKGDIAEGYSVSREKKESFPLTVTSAQKNPTAFYLCASSIASGSSGETQYFGPGTRLLVL.

The rearrangement links TRBV5-1 to TRBJ1-2, with TRBD1 matching over 8 bases. The V gene end was trimmed by 4 bases and the J gene end by 5 bases; junction bases not matched to a gene: 10. Germline V gene lookup returns CDR1 SGHRS and CDR2 YFSETQ. CDR3 length: 15 amino acids. The CDR3 spells CASSLGTGFQYGYTF. As DNA, the CDR3 is TGCGCCAGCAGCCTAGGGACAGGTTTTCAATATGGCTACACCTTC.

This chain connects TRBV5-1 to TRBJ1-5, with D unclear. V lost 0 bases and J 1 base, leaving 8 bases between the germline ends. Germline values: CDR1 SGHRS, CDR2 YFSETQ. The CDR3 is made up of 15 amino acids. Here the CDR3 DNA reads TGCGCCAGCAGCTTGGTTCCGGGGAGCAATCAGCCCCAGCATTTT. Amino acids: CASSLVPGSNQPQHF.

The genes are TRBV10-3 and TRBJ1-2; unclear D gene. Looked up from germline, CDR1 is ENHRY and CDR2 is SYGVKD. Trimming stripped 3 bases from V and 4 bases from J, with 9 bases between. This CDR3 spans 13 amino acids. CDR3 amino acids: CAISDAEGYGYTF. CDR3 nucleotides: TGTGCCATCAGTGATGCGGAGGGCTATGGCTACACCTTC.